This T cell receptor beta chain was observed in a study of T-cell memory formation after mild COVID-19. Regarding the study as a whole: Several responding clones turned up in pre-infection memory, indicating that cross-reactive memory may have taken part. Among clones peaking at day 37 in the second wave, SARS-CoV-2 specificity remained unconfirmed.

TCRdb reanalysed the 5' RACE reads using MiXCR and keeps one entry per CDR3 protein. The table has 450,000 or so distinct CDR3 sequences, about 23% seen once. Germline lookup yields CDR1 SEHNR and CDR2 FQNEAQ (reference sequence). V lost 6 bases and J 1 base, leaving 9 bases between the germline ends. The CDR3 contains 13 residues. This clonotype was found many times. Its matching antigen is unknown. Sample: PBMCs or a T cell subset sorted from them (not recorded which). The rearrangement uses TRBV7-9 and TRBJ1-1, with no clear D. The TCR comes from an adult woman who had mild COVID-19 (a few samples of this study predate the infection). Cell type and time point are not known. The CDR3: CASSIIGNTEAFF. CDR3 coding DNA: TGTGCCAGCAGTATTATAGGGAACACTGAAGCTTTCTTT. Looking up the rest from reference TRBV7-9 and TRBJ1-1 gives the full variable domain: DTGVSQNPRHKITKRGQNVTFRCDPISEHNRLYWYRQTLGQGPEFLTYFQNEAQLEKSRLLSDRFSAERPKGSFSTLEIQRTEQGDSAMYLCASSIIGNTEAFFGQGTRLTVV.